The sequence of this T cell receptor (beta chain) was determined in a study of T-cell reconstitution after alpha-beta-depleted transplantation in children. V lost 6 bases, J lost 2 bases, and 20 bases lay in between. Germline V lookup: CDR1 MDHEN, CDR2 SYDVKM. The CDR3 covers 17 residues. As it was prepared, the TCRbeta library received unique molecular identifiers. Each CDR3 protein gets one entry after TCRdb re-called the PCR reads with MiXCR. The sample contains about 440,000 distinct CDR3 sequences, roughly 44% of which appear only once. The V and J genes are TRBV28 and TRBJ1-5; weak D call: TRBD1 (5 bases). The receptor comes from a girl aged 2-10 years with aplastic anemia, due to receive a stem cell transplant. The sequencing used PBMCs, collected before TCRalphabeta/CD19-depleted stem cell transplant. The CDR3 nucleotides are TGTGCCAGCAGCCCCTCGACAGCGCGGCAGGGCAATCAGCCCCAGCATTTT. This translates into CASSPSTARQGNQPQHF.